Listed here is a single T cell receptor beta chain. In the original analysis: Reference gene primers were amplified, and this amplification served to estimate nucleated cell counts. The repertoire was sequenced with immunoSEQ multiplex PCR; TCRdb's copy has only in-frame clones and lacks some. V and J calls and clone size are as listed in that table; D and trimming were resolved from the DNA. The sample lists about 140,000 clones, 76% occurring once. This sample was included in a study of blood T cell repertoires in COVID-19. Across the whole study: There were acute and convalescent COVID-19 samples, and they came from the United States, Italy and Spain.

Germline CDR1 is LNHDA and CDR2 is SQIVND (reference sequence). Between the trimmed V and J ends, which lost 4 bases and 6 bases, there was a span of 13 bases. The CDR3 has 14 amino acids. Sequencing input: peripheral blood. The origin of this receptor is a woman of 80 years or more with active or convalescent COVID-19. V and J are TRBV19 and TRBJ1-3; D is possibly TRBD1 (5 bases). CDR3 sequence: CASSRTLQSNTIYF. CDR3 in DNA: TGTGCCAGTAGTAGGACACTTCAATCAAACACCATATATTTT.